This passage covers 13 T cell receptor beta chains from one sample sequenced in a study of cytomegalovirus exposure and HLA in healthy donors. This PCR relied on a set of 60 Vbeta primers and 13 Jbeta primers. Produced via immunoSEQ multiplex PCR; TCRdb's table is partial and in-frame only. The sample consists of under 200,000 clones, approximately 77% of them appearing once. The source material was PBMCs. The receptors derive from a male donor in good health and CMV-seropositive.

This clone has a handful of counts. The J gene is TRBJ1-5, the V gene TRBV6-5; no clear D. The V end was cut by 2 bases, the J end by 7 bases, with 9 bases between. Germline V gene data show CDR1 as MNHEY and CDR2 as SVGAGI. This CDR3 region has 13 residues. The CDR3 here is CASSYDGSQPQHF. Written as DNA, the CDR3 is TGTGCCAGCAGTTACGACGGTAGCCAGCCCCAGCATTTT.

The chain uses TRBV9 and TRBJ2-1; TRBD2 might be the D (7 bases). Per the germline V gene, CDR1 is SGDLS and CDR2 is YYNGEE. Trimming removed 0 bases from V and 3 bases from J, with 19 bases in between. This CDR3 comprises 18 residues. CDR3 nucleotides: TGTGCCAGCAGCGTAGCTGGCGGGGGCCAGTTCAGCTACAATGAGCAGTTCTTC. Amino acids: CASSVAGGGQFSYNEQFF.

The CDR3 nucleotides read TGTGCCAGCAGCTCCTCCGGGACAGTCCCCTCCTACGAGCAGTACTTC. This translates into CASSSSGTVPSYEQYF. The genes are TRBV7-2 and TRBJ2-5; 7 nucleotides align to TRBD1. The J call may not be correct, given that the DNA end is closer to TRBJ2-7. CDR3 size: 16 residues. Germline V gene sequence: CDR1 SGHTA, CDR2 FQGNSA.

This chain links TRBV7-2 with TRBJ2-1; D unclear. The V gene's germline CDR1 is SGHTA and CDR2 FQGNSA. This CDR3 region has 11 residues. V gave up 5 bases and J gave up 4 bases, with 3 bases separating them. The CDR3 nucleotides are TGTGCCAGCAGCCCTTACAATGAGCAGTTCTTC. Protein: CASSPYNEQFF.

Notes on this clone: The junction and the germline gene differ at one end; a read error may be behind it. V usage is TRBV7-9 and J usage is TRBJ2-3; a weak D match, TRBD2 (6 bases). The CDR3 is 14 amino acids. Germline CDR1 SEHNR, CDR2 FQNEAQ (reference sequence). CDR3 sequence: CSSRRASGTDTQYF. CDR3 bases: TGTTCCAGTAGAAGGGCTAGCGGCACAGATACGCAGTATTTT.

Written as DNA, the CDR3 is TGCGCCAGCAGCCAAACAGGGATGAAAGGCTACACCTTC. Protein product: CASSQTGMKGYTF. V and J are TRBV5-1 and TRBJ1-2; TRBD1 is a possible D gene (6 bases). Germline-derived CDR1 and CDR2 are SGHRS and YFSETQ. Trimming shortened V by 4 bases and J by 8 bases, and 15 bases separated the two germline ends. The CDR3 spans 13 residues.

The chain recombines TRBV30 with TRBJ1-5; 8 nucleotides line up with TRBD1. With 1 base clipped from V and 4 bases from J, the junction kept 6 bases outside the gene matches. Germline V gene data show CDR1 as GTSNPN and CDR2 as SVGIG (reference sequence). The CDR3 has 15 amino acids. CDR3 DNA sequence: TGTGCCTGGAGTGCCCGGACAGGGACAAATCAGCCCCAGCATTTT. Translating gives CAWSARTGTNQPQHF.

CDR3 coding DNA: TGTGCCAGCAGCGTCGCCGGGAGGGCCACTGAAGCTTTCTTT. Its translation is CASSVAGRATEAFF. V is TRBV9 and J is TRBJ1-1; D uncertain. The CDR3 has 14 amino acids. Germline CDR1 is SGDLS and CDR2 is YYNGEE. V shed 2 bases and J shed 4 bases, with 12 bases lying between them.

The chain uses TRBV14 and TRBJ1-1, with D uncertain. V was cut by 1 base and J by 0 bases, with 9 bases left in between. The germline V gene has CDR1 SGHDN and CDR2 FVKESK. This CDR3 has 15 amino acids. In DNA, the CDR3 is TGTGCCAGCAGCCAAGCAGGCGGGGTGAACACTGAAGCTTTCTTT. The encoded protein is CASSQAGGVNTEAFF.

The chain links TRBV12-5 to TRBJ1-1; TRBD1 might be the D (6 bases). Looked up from germline, CDR1 is LGHNT and CDR2 is FRNRAP. The CDR3 spans 15 residues. Trimming cost V 6 bases and J 2 bases, with 16 bases left between them. CDR3 loop: CASGAGGGVNTEAFF. The CDR3 DNA reads TGTGCTAGTGGGGCAGGAGGGGGGGTCAACACTGAAGCTTTCTTT.

This chain uses TRBV7-2 with TRBJ2-7, with 10 bases aligning to TRBD1. The V segment lost 2 bases and the J segment 4 bases; nucleotides outside the gene matches: 2. The germline gives CDR1 SGHTA, CDR2 FQGNSA. There are 14 residues in the CDR3. The CDR3 DNA is TGTGCCAGCAGCTTATCGGGACAGGGGTACGAGCAGTACTTC. This codes for CASSLSGQGYEQYF.

The table lists this clone with a count of one. The J gene is TRBJ2-3, the V gene TRBV9; TRBD2 matches 8 bases. The junction had 6 bases not matched to a gene; V was cut back by 0 bases and J by 6 bases. This CDR3 is 15 amino acids long. The germline V gene has CDR1 SGDLS and CDR2 YYNGEE. The DNA of the CDR3 is TGTGCCAGCAGCGTAGGCCAGCGGGGGTACGATACGCAGTATTTT. It specifies CASSVGQRGYDTQYF.

The rearrangement uses TRBV7-2 and TRBJ1-6; TRBD1 might be the D (5 bases). Per the germline V gene, CDR1 is SGHTA and CDR2 is FQGNSA. The CDR3 covers 16 residues. V was cut by 4 bases and J by 14 bases, with 24 bases left in between. The CDR3 coding sequence is TGTGCCAGCAGCTCTAGTGGGGACTCCACCTTAGTGGCCCTCCACTTT. Translated, it gives CASSSSGDSTLVALHF.